The 7 T cell receptor beta chains below come from one sample, sequenced in a study of shared clonotypes between healthy human individuals. TCRdb's table, derived via immunoSEQ multiplex PCR, lists solely in-frame clones and lacks some. The sample contains about 680,000 clones, 92% of which appear only once. The naive CD8 subset, CD45RO-negative cells positively selected for CCR7, excluded terminally differentiated effector memory CD45RA+ cells. The specimen sequenced was naive CD8+ T cells sorted from blood. The receptors originated from a man between 25 and 39 years old in good health.

The chain has TRBV7-3 and TRBJ2-2; D uncertain. CDR3 size: 13 residues. Germline loops: CDR1 SGHTA, CDR2 FQGTGA. The V end was cut by 6 bases, the J end by 4 bases, with 9 bases between. CDR3 amino acids: CASRANPTGELFF. CDR3 DNA: TGTGCCAGCAGGGCAAATCCCACCGGGGAGCTGTTTTTT.

The chain recombines TRBV7-2 with TRBJ2-3, with D unresolved. CDR3 length: 15 residues. Germline CDR1 is SGHTA and CDR2 is FQGNSA. Trimming shortened V by 1 base and J by 0 bases, and 8 bases separated the two germline ends. CDR3 sequence: CASSLGARSTDTQYF. CDR3 coding DNA: TGTGCCAGCAGCTTAGGAGCGAGGAGCACAGATACGCAGTATTTT.

In regard to this clone: A much larger clone is a single base away; this may be a read error. The V gene is TRBV14, the J gene TRBJ2-1; D not certain. The CDR3 runs to 12 residues. The germline gives CDR1 SGHDN, CDR2 FVKESK. With 0 bases removed from V and 7 bases from J, the gap between germline ends came to 4 bases. The CDR3: CASSQDRNEQFF. The CDR3 bases are TGTGCCAGCAGCCAAGATAGGAATGAGCAGTTCTTC.

The chain links TRBV15 to TRBJ2-1; 7 nucleotides align to TRBD1. Germline CDR1 LNHNV, CDR2 YYDKDF (reference sequence). The CDR3 has 16 residues. The trim removed 8 bases at V and 7 bases at J, leaving 17 bases unmatched. Here the CDR3 reads CATSGEDRAQSNEQFF. In DNA form, the CDR3 reads TGTGCCACCTCGGGTGAAGACAGGGCCCAAAGTAATGAGCAGTTCTTC.

The J gene is TRBJ2-2, the V gene TRBV4-1; TRBD2 matches 8 bases. Germline lookup yields CDR1 MGHRA and CDR2 YSYEKL. The CDR3 extends over 15 amino acids. The J segment lost 4 bases and the V segment lost 0 bases, leaving 1 base of the junction unmatched. The DNA of the CDR3 is TGCGCCAGCAGCCAAGATGCGGGGGGCACCGGGGAGCTGTTTTTT. Translating gives CASSQDAGGTGELFF.

The rearrangement joins TRBV5-1 to TRBJ2-1; unclear D gene. Per germline, CDR1 SGHRS and CDR2 YFSETQ. This CDR3 spans 20 amino acids. The V end lost 0 bases, the J end lost 6 bases, and 28 bases lay between the germline ends. The CDR3 sequence: CASSLGPGGQVWARINEQFF. Written as DNA, the CDR3 is TGCGCCAGCAGCTTGGGGCCAGGCGGCCAAGTTTGGGCAAGGATCAATGAGCAGTTCTTC.

The chain is built from TRBV11-2 and TRBJ2-5, with 7 bases fitting TRBD2. CDR3 length: 13 residues. Trimming took 10 bases from V and 4 from J; bases not matched to a gene: 9. Germline CDR1 SGHAT, CDR2 FQNNGV. The CDR3 DNA reads TGTGCCACCTCACAACTAGCGCGAGAGACCCAGTACTTC. Translating gives CATSQLARETQYF.